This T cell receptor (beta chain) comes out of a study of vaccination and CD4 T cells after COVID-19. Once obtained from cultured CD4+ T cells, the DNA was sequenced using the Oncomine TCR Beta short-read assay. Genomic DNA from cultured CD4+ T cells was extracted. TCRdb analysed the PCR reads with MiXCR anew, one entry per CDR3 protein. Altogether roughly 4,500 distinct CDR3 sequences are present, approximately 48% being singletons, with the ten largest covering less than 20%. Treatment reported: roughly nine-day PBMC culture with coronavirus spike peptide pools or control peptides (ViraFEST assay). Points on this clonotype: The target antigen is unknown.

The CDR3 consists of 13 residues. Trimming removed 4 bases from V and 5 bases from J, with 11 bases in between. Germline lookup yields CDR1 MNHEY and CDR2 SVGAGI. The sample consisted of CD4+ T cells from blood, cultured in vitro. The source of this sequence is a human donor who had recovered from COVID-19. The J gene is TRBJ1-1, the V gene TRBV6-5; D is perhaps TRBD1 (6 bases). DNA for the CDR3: TGTGCCAGCAGTTTCTACAGGGAGACTGAAGCTTTCTTT. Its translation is CASSFYRETEAFF.